These T cell receptor beta chains were read from a single sample in a study of vaccination effects on CD4 cells after COVID-19. For these TCRs, the target antigens are not known. The repertoire was sequenced with immunoSEQ multiplex PCR; TCRdb's copy has only in-frame clones and lacks some. The repertoire includes tens of thousands of clones, roughly 74% of them detected once, and around 3.2% sits in the top ten. Source: CD4+ T cells from PBMCs cultured with HCoV-NL63 spike peptides, taken before COVID-19 vaccination. Receptor source: a human donor who received a COVID-19 vaccine. Both conserved end residues are trimmed from each CDR3. Fields, in order: V gene, D gene, J gene, CDR3 protein. D genes are given only for firm matches.

v_call: TRBV18; d_call: NA; j_call: TRBJ2-5; cdr3_aa: ASSFSGPTVETQY
v_call: TRBV18; d_call: NA; j_call: TRBJ1-3; cdr3_aa: ASSPRVPSGNTIY
v_call: TRBV5-1; d_call: NA; j_call: TRBJ2-1; cdr3_aa: ASSRDNEQF
v_call: TRBV7-9; d_call: NA; j_call: TRBJ1-1; cdr3_aa: ASSSVLNTEAF
v_call: TRBV5-1; d_call: TRBD1; j_call: TRBJ2-5; cdr3_aa: ASSRGQGQETQY
v_call: TRBV11-3; d_call: NA; j_call: TRBJ2-5; cdr3_aa: ASSLTGASTQY
v_call: TRBV6-5; d_call: NA; j_call: TRBJ1-5; cdr3_aa: ASSYDPNQPQH
v_call: TRBV29-1; d_call: NA; j_call: TRBJ1-2; cdr3_aa: SVDPGASYGYT
v_call: TRBV5-1; d_call: NA; j_call: TRBJ1-6; cdr3_aa: ASSLAGTTYNSPLH
v_call: TRBV27; d_call: NA; j_call: TRBJ2-5; cdr3_aa: ASSPNSPETQY
v_call: TRBV11-3; d_call: TRBD1; j_call: TRBJ2-1; cdr3_aa: ASSLETGSNEQF
v_call: TRBV11-1; d_call: NA; j_call: TRBJ1-1; cdr3_aa: ASSSGWGTEAF
v_call: TRBV29-1; d_call: NA; j_call: TRBJ2-1; cdr3_aa: SVEDLLVGGANEQF
v_call: TRBV5-5; d_call: TRBD1; j_call: TRBJ2-4; cdr3_aa: ASSLTGVHRNIQY
v_call: TRBV6-5; d_call: NA; j_call: TRBJ1-2; cdr3_aa: ATLVRTENGYT
v_call: TRBV30; d_call: NA; j_call: TRBJ1-5; cdr3_aa: AWSGTAQGPQH